This T cell receptor beta chain was sequenced during a study of T cell responses to AZD1222 COVID-19 vaccine. General study results and limits: The study reported that nearly half of spike-specific TCRs target unmutated variant regions.

Data came from immunoSEQ multiplex PCR; TCRdb stores just in-frame clones and leaves some out. The table records about 150,000 clones, about 90% of them present only once. Remarks on this clone: Its specificity is not known.

This sequence originates from an adult in good health. The material sequenced was peripheral blood, taken on day 0 of MenACWY control vaccination.

CDR3 DNA sequence: TGTGCCGGCCGTCAGCCCCAGCATTTT. Protein product: CAGRQPQHF. The chain couples TRBV7-3 to TRBJ1-5; no definite D call. The germline V and J ends were trimmed by 11 bases and 6 bases, with 5 bases remaining between them. From germline, CDR1 is SGHTA and CDR2 FQGTGA. The CDR3 sequence is 9 residues long.